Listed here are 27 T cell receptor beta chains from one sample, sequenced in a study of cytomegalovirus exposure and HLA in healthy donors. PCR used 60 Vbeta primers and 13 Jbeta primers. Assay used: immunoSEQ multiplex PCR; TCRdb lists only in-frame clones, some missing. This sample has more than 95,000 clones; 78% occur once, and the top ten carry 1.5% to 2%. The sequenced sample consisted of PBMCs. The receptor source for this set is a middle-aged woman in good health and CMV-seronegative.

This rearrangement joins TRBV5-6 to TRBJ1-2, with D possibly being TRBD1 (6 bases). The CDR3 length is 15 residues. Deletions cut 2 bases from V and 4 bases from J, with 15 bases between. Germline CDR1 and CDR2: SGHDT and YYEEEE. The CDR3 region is CASSFPGGASYGYTF. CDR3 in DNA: TGTGCCAGCAGCTTTCCGGGGGGCGCAAGCTATGGCTACACCTTC.

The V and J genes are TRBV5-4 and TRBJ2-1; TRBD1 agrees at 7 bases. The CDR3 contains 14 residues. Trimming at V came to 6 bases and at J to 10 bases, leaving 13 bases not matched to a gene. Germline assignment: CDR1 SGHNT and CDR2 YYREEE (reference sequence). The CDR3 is CASTVQGTKGEQFF. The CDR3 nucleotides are TGTGCCAGCACCGTACAGGGGACGAAGGGGGAGCAGTTCTTC.

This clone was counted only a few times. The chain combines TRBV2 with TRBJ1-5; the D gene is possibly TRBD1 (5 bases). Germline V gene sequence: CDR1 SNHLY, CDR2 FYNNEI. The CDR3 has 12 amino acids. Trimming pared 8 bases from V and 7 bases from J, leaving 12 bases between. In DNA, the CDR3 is TGTGCCAGCCGGCGAGCAGGGCAGCCCCAGCATTTT. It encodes CASRRAGQPQHF.

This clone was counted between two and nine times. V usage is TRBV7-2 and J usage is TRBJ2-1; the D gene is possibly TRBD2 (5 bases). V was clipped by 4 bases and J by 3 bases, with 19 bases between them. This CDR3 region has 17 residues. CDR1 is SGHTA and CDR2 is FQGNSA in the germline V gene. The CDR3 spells CASSSLRASGYYNEQFF. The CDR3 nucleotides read TGTGCCAGCAGCTCCCTAAGAGCGAGCGGCTACTACAATGAGCAGTTCTTC.

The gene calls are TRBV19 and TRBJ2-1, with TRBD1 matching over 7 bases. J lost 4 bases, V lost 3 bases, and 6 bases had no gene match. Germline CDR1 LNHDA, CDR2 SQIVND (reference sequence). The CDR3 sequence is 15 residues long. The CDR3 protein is CASSISGGLYNEQFF. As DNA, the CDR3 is TGTGCCAGTAGTATCTCAGGGGGATTGTACAATGAGCAGTTCTTC. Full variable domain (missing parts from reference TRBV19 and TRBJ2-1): DGGITQSPKYLFRKEGQNVTLSCEQNLNHDAMYWYRQDPGQGLRLIYYSQIVNDFQKGDIAEGYSVSREKKESFPLTVTSAQKNPTAFYLCASSISGGLYNEQFFGPGTRLTVL.

CDR3 sequence: CASSFPGGPQHF. CDR3 DNA sequence: TGTGCCAGCAGTTTTCCGGGGGGGCCCCAGCATTTT. V gene TRBV27 combines with J gene TRBJ1-5; the D gene is possibly TRBD1 (5 bases). Trimming shortened V by 3 bases and J by 9 bases, and 9 bases separated the two germline ends. Germline CDR1 and CDR2: MNHEY and SMNVEV (reference sequence). This CDR3 contains 12 residues.

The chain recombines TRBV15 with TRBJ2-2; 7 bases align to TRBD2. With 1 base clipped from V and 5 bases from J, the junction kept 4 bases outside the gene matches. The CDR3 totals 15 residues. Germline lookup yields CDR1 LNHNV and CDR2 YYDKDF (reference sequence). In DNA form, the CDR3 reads TGTGCCACCAGCAGAGTATGGGGGGGAACCGGGGAGCTGTTTTTT. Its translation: CATSRVWGGTGELFF. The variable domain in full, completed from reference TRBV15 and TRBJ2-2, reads DAMVIQNPRYQVTQFGKPVTLSCSQTLNHNVMYWYQQKSSQAPKLLFHYYDKDFNNEADTPDNFQSRRPNTSFCFLDIRSPGLGDTAMYLCATSRVWGGTGELFFGEGSRLTVL.

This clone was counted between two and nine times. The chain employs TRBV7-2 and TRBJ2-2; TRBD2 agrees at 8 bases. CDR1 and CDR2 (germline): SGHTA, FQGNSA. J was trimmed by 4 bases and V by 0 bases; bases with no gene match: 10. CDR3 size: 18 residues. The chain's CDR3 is CASSLAVGAGVGTGELFF. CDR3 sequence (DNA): TGTGCCAGCAGCTTAGCAGTAGGAGCGGGAGTGGGCACCGGGGAGCTGTTTTTT.

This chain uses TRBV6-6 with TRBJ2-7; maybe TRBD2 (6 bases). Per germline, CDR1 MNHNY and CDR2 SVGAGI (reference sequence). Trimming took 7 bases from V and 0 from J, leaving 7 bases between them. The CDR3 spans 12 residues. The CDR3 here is CASKTSSYEQYF. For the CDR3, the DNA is TGTGCCAGCAAGACTAGCTCCTACGAGCAGTACTTC.

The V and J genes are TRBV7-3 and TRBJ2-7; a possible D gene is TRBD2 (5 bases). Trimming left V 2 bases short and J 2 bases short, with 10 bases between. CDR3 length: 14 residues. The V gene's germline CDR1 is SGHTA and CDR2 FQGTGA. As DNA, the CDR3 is TGTGCCAGCAGCTTACAGGCCGGGACCTACGAGCAGTACTTC. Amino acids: CASSLQAGTYEQYF. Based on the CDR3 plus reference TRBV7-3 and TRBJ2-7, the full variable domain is GAGVSQTPSNKVTEKGKYVELRCDPISGHTALYWYRQSLGQGPEFLIYFQGTGAADDSGLPNDRFFAVRPEGSVSTLKIQRTERGDSAVYLCASSLQAGTYEQYFGPGTRLTVT.

CDR3 nucleotides: TGTGCCAGCACCCTCCCTGGGACTAGGGGGAATGAGCAGTTCTTC. Its protein is CASTLPGTRGNEQFF. The J gene is TRBJ2-1, the V gene TRBV28; 8 positions match TRBD2. V was pared by 7 bases and J by 7 bases, with 12 bases of the junction left unmatched. Germline values: CDR1 MDHEN, CDR2 SYDVKM. The CDR3 has 15 residues. The entire variable domain, with the rest obtained from reference TRBV28 and TRBJ2-1, is as follows: DVKVTQSSRYLVKRTGEKVFLECVQDMDHENMFWYRQDPGLGLRLIYFSYDVKMKEKGDIPEGYSVSREKKERFSLILESASTNQTSMYLCASTLPGTRGNEQFFGPGTRLTVL.

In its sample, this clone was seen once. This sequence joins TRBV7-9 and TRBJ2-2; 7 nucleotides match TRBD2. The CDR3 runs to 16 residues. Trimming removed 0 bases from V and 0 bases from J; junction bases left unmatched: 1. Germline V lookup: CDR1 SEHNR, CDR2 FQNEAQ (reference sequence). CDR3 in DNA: TGTGCCAGCAGCTTAGCGGGAGGGGCGAACACCGGGGAGCTGTTTTTT. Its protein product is CASSLAGGANTGELFF.

The CDR3 bases are TGTGCCAGCAGTTTAGTCGCAGGCAAGGGGTCAGATACGCAGTATTTT. Translating it yields CASSLVAGKGSDTQYF. The rearrangement joins TRBV28 to TRBJ2-3, with D maybe TRBD1 (5 bases). The length of the CDR3 is 16 residues. Trimming took off 2 bases at V and 4 bases at J, with 16 bases between the two ends. The germline gives CDR1 MDHEN, CDR2 SYDVKM.

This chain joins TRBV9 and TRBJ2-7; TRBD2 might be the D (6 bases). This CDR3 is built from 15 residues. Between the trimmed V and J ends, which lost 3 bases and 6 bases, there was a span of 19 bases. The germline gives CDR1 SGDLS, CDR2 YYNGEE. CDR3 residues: CASSGSSGMGREQYF. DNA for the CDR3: TGTGCCAGCAGCGGTAGTAGCGGAATGGGACGCGAGCAGTACTTC.

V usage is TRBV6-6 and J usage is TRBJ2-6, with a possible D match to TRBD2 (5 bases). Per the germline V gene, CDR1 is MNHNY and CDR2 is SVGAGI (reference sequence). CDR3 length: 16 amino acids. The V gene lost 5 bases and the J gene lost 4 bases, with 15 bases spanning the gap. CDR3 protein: CASSPSKAAGANVLTF. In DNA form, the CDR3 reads TGTGCCAGCAGTCCGAGTAAAGCGGCAGGGGCCAACGTCCTGACTTTC.

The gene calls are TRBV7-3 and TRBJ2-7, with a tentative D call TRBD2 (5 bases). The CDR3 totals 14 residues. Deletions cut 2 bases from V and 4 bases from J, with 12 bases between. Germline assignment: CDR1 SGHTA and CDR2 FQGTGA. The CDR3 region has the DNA TGTGCCAGCAGCTTAGGGCGGTCGGGGTACGAGCAGTACTTC. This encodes CASSLGRSGYEQYF.

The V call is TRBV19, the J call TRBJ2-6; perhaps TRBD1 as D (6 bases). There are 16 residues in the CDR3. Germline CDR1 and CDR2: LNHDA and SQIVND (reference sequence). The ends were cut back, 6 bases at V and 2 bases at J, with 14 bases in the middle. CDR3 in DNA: TGTGCCAGTAGGGGACCGCGGACAGCTGGGGCCAACGTCCTGACTTTC. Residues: CASRGPRTAGANVLTF.

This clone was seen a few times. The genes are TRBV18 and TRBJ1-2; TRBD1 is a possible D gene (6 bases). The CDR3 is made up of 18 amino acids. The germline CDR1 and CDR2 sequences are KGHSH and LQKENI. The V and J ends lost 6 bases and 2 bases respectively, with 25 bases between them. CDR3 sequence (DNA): TGTGCCAGCTCGCCCCAACTTGGGGGCTCGGCCCCCAACTATGGCTACACCTTC. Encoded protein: CASSPQLGGSAPNYGYTF.

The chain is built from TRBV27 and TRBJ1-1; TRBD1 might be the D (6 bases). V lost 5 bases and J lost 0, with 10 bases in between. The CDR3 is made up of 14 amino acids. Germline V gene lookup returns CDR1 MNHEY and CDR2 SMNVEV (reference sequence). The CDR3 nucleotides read TGTGCCAGCAGTGCGAGGGGGATGAACACTGAAGCTTTCTTT. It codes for CASSARGMNTEAFF.

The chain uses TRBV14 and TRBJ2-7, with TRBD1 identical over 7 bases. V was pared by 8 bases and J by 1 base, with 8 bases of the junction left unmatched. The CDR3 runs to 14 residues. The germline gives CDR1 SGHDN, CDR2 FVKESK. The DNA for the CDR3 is TGTGCCAGCCGAGGGGGCGCGCGTTCCTACGAGCAGTACTTC. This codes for CASRGGARSYEQYF.

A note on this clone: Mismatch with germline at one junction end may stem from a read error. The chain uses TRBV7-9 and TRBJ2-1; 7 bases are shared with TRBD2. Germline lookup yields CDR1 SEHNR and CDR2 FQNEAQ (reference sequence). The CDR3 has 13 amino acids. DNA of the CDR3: TGTGCCGGCAGCTTTTCGGGGGGAAATGAGCAGTTCTTC. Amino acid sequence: CAGSFSGGNEQFF.

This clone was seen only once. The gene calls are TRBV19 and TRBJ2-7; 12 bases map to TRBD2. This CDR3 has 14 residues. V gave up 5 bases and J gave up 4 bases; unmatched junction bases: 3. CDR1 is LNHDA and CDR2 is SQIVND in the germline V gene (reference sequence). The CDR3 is CASSPGTSGYEQYF. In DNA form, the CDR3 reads TGTGCCAGTAGTCCTGGGACTAGCGGGTACGAGCAGTACTTC.

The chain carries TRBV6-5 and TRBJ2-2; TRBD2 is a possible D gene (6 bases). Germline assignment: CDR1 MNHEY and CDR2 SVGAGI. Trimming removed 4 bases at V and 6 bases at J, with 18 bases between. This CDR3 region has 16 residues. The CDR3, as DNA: TGTGCCAGCAGTTCCCCCCAGGGAGGCCCCCCCGGGGAGCTGTTTTTT. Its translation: CASSSPQGGPPGELFF.

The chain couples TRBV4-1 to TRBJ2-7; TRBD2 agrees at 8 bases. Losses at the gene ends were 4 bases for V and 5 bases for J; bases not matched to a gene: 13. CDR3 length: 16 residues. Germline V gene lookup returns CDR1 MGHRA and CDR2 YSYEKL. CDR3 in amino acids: CASSRTGGGARDEQYF. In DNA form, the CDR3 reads TGCGCCAGCAGCCGAACGGGGGGGGGAGCCCGGGACGAGCAGTACTTC.

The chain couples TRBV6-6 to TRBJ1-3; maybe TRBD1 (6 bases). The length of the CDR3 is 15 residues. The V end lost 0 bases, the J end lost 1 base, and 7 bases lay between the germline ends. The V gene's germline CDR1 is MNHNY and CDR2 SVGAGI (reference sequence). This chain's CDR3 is CASSYSGGSGNTIYF. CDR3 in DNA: TGTGCCAGCAGTTACTCAGGGGGATCTGGAAACACCATATATTTT.

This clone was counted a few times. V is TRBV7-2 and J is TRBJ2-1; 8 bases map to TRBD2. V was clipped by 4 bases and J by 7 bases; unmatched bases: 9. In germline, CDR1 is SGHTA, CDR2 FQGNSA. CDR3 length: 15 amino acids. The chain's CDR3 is CASSSTGTRGNEQFF. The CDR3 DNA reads TGTGCCAGCAGCTCGACCGGGACTAGGGGGAATGAGCAGTTCTTC.

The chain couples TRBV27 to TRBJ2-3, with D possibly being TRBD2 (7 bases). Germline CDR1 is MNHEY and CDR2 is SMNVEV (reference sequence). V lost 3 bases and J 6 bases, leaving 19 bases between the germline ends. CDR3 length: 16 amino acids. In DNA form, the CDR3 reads TGTGCCAGCAGTTTGGCTGGGAGGGGGATGACGGATACGCAGTATTTT. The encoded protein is CASSLAGRGMTDTQYF.